This T cell receptor beta chain was sequenced during a study of blood T cells in healthy people across ages. CDR3 length: 13 amino acids. The germline V gene has CDR1 SQVTM and CDR2 ANQGSEA. Then a second PCR, running roughly 7 to 11 cycles, was carried out with a sample-barcoded 5' primer and a J-beta primer mix. Individual samples furnished no less than 3 million CDR3-containing paired-end reads apiece. TCRdb passed the 5' RACE reads through MiXCR, listing each CDR3 protein once. This sample has 600,000 or so distinct CDR3 sequences, with around a fifth found just once. This sequence originates from a man aged 70 or older in good health. The V gene is TRBV29-1, the J gene TRBJ2-5; a weak D match, TRBD1 (5 bases). The J call is doubtful: the DNA matches TRBJ2-1 better. The specimen sequenced was blood. The DNA of the CDR3 is TGCAGCGTTGAAGGGGCAGGGATGAATGAGCAGTTCTTC. Protein sequence: CSVEGAGMNEQFF.